These 25 T cell receptor beta chains originate from one sample sequenced in a study of cytotoxic CD8 clonotypes in ibrutinib-treated CLL. Repertoires were generated with immunoSEQ multiplex PCR, while TCRdb's copy carries only in-frame clones and drops some. The sample yields tens of thousands of clones, 50% to 70% seen once. Sequences were derived from PBMCs, sampled at disease progression, from a patient treated with ibrutinib. These receptors were taken from a human donor with chronic lymphocytic leukemia.

This clone was found a few times. The V gene is TRBV7-9, the J gene TRBJ2-3; 9 bases are a match to TRBD1. The CDR3 extends over 15 amino acids. V lost 5 bases, J lost 2 bases, and 5 bases stayed unmatched. The germline V gene encodes CDR1 SEHNR and CDR2 FQNEAQ (reference sequence). The CDR3: CASSRRTGDTDTQYF. The CDR3 nucleotides are TGTGCCAGCAGCCGGCGGACAGGGGACACAGATACGCAGTATTTT.

CDR3: CASKGTGANTEAFF. For the CDR3, the DNA is TGTGCCAGCAAGGGGACAGGGGCAAACACTGAAGCTTTCTTT. The chain couples TRBV2 to TRBJ1-1, with 10 bases lining up with TRBD1. The trim removed 7 bases at V and 2 bases at J, leaving 4 bases unmatched. The CDR3 extends over 14 amino acids. Germline V gene lookup returns CDR1 SNHLY and CDR2 FYNNEI.

The gene calls are TRBV12-5 and TRBJ2-5, with 8 bases aligning to TRBD1. V was clipped by 8 bases and J by 4 bases; unmatched bases: 3. This CDR3 region has 12 residues. Germline V lookup: CDR1 LGHNT, CDR2 FRNRAP. CDR3 protein: CASQGAGETQYF. The CDR3 DNA reads TGTGCTAGTCAGGGGGCTGGAGAGACCCAGTACTTC.

In this sample, this clone turned up a few times. The V call is TRBV6-6, the J call TRBJ1-5; 9 positions match TRBD1. J lost 7 bases, V lost 5 bases, and 6 bases had no gene match. From germline, CDR1 is MNHNY and CDR2 SVGAGI (reference sequence). The CDR3 runs 14 residues. This CDR3 is CASSRTGGVQPQHF. In DNA form, the CDR3 reads TGTGCCAGCAGTCGTACAGGGGGCGTCCAGCCCCAGCATTTT.

This clone occurred a few times. The J gene is TRBJ1-3, the V gene TRBV2; D not resolved. The V end was cut by 2 bases, the J end by 6 bases, with 5 bases between. Germline values: CDR1 SNHLY, CDR2 FYNNEI. The CDR3 contains 12 residues. CDR3 in amino acids: CASSESLNTIYF. The CDR3 nucleotides are TGTGCCAGCAGTGAAAGTCTAAACACCATATATTTT.

This clone has ten or more counts. The chain carries TRBV7-2 and TRBJ1-2; 7 bases line up with TRBD1. Germline-derived CDR1 and CDR2 are SGHTA and FQGNSA. The ends lost 4 bases at V and 1 base at J; junction bases unmatched: 6. This CDR3 is built from 15 residues. The CDR3, as DNA: TGTGCCAGCAGCTCCCGACAGGGTATTAACTATGGCTACACCTTC. Translation gives CASSSRQGINYGYTF.

The J gene is TRBJ2-7, the V gene TRBV4-1; D is uncertain. Per germline, CDR1 MGHRA and CDR2 YSYEKL. The CDR3 spans 13 residues. V gave up 0 bases and J gave up 5 bases, with 8 bases separating them. CDR3 in DNA: TGCGCCAGCAGCCAAGAATTAGGGAACGAGCAGTACTTC. It translates to CASSQELGNEQYF.

This clone was seen only a few times. The chain couples TRBV25-1 to TRBJ2-3; the match to TRBD2 covers 10 bases. V shed 0 bases and J 1 base; nucleotides not matched to a gene: 7. CDR1 is MGHDK, CDR2 SYGVNS, per germline. The CDR3 runs 18 residues. DNA of the CDR3: TGTGCCAGCAGTGAATACCCAGCGGGAGGGCAAGGCACAGATACGCAGTATTTT. Amino acid sequence: CASSEYPAGGQGTDTQYF.

Judged by abundance, this clone is medium-sized (0.01 to 0.1%). The chain uses TRBV4-2 and TRBJ2-4; D is perhaps TRBD1 (5 bases). Germline assignment: CDR1 LGHNA and CDR2 YNFKEQ. This CDR3 has 17 residues. V gave up 4 bases and J gave up 3 bases, with 19 bases separating them. CDR3 loop: CASSPISIRVVKNIQYF. CDR3 bases: TGTGCCAGCAGCCCCATCTCAATCAGGGTAGTCAAAAACATTCAGTACTTC.

The sample holds a few counts of this clone. The chain links TRBV19 to TRBJ2-1; no clear D gene. V was trimmed by 3 bases and J by 12 bases, leaving 12 bases between them. This CDR3 spans 12 amino acids. Germline lookup yields CDR1 LNHDA and CDR2 SQIVND (reference sequence). CDR3 nucleotides: TGTGCCAGTAGTATCGGCCCGGAGTGGCAGTTCTTC. This codes for CASSIGPEWQFF.

This chain joins TRBV18 and TRBJ2-7; maybe TRBD1 (5 bases). V was cut by 2 bases and J by 2 bases, with 13 bases left in between. Germline V CDR1 and CDR2: KGHSH, LQKENI. The CDR3 has 15 amino acids. CDR3 protein: CASSPSQVSAYEQYF. The CDR3 region has the DNA TGTGCCAGCTCACCATCACAGGTATCGGCCTACGAGCAGTACTTC.

The CDR3 reads CASSDPVTQYF. DNA of the CDR3: TGTGCCAGCAGTGATCCCGTAACCCAGTACTTC. The chain couples TRBV2 to TRBJ2-5; the D is unclear. The CDR3 is 11 residues long. CDR1 is SNHLY and CDR2 is FYNNEI in the germline V gene. V gave up 3 bases and J gave up 8 bases, with 7 bases separating them.

This clone appeared many times. CDR3 in amino acids: CASSVGLAGVYNEQFF. DNA for the CDR3: TGTGCCAGCAGCGTAGGGTTAGCGGGAGTCTACAATGAGCAGTTCTTC. The rearrangement links TRBV9 to TRBJ2-1, with 9 bases aligning to TRBD2. V shed 0 bases and J 3 bases; nucleotides not matched to a gene: 4. This CDR3 comprises 16 residues. Germline V gene sequence: CDR1 SGDLS, CDR2 YYNGEE.

In its sample, this clone was seen many times. This chain uses TRBV30 with TRBJ2-7; the match to TRBD1 covers 11 bases. Germline CDR1 and CDR2: GTSNPN and SVGIG (reference sequence). After removal of 4 bases from V and 5 bases from J, the junction contained 10 bases not matched to a gene. This CDR3 has 15 amino acids. Here the CDR3 DNA reads TGTGCCTGGAAAATCGGGACAGGGGGATCCAACGAGCAGTACTTC. Protein: CAWKIGTGGSNEQYF.

The chain recombines TRBV27 with TRBJ1-5; D ambiguous. V dropped 3 bases and J dropped 6 bases, with 15 bases sitting between them. Germline V lookup: CDR1 MNHEY, CDR2 SMNVEV (reference sequence). This CDR3 region has 15 residues. CDR3 region: CASSFGAGYGQPQHF. The CDR3 DNA is TGTGCCAGCAGTTTCGGTGCCGGCTATGGTCAGCCCCAGCATTTT.

The rearrangement joins TRBV4-3 to TRBJ1-2; weak D call: TRBD1 (5 bases). CDR1 is LGHNA, CDR2 YSLEER, per germline. The CDR3 contains 15 residues. V gave up 1 base and J gave up 7 bases, with 16 bases separating them. The chain's CDR3 is CASSQAGTVGVGYTF. In nucleotides, the CDR3 is TGCGCCAGCAGCCAAGCAGGGACGGTTGGGGTTGGCTACACCTTC.

This clone was found once. The chain combines TRBV15 with TRBJ2-5, with 9 bases matching TRBD2. Germline-derived CDR1 and CDR2 are LNHNV and YYDKDF (reference sequence). The CDR3 runs 15 residues. J lost 1 base, V lost 4 bases, and 4 bases had no gene match. The chain's CDR3 is CATSNPSGTQETQYF. The CDR3, as DNA: TGTGCCACCAGCAATCCTAGCGGGACCCAAGAGACCCAGTACTTC.

The chain uses TRBV4-1 and TRBJ2-7; D is unclear. Germline V gives CDR1 MGHRA, CDR2 YSYEKL. The CDR3 contains 14 residues. V was shortened by 0 bases and J by 1 base, with 7 bases between the two germline ends. The CDR3 DNA sequence: TGCGCCAGCAGCCAAGATCAGCTTTCCTACGAGCAGTACTTC. Protein product: CASSQDQLSYEQYF.

The chain has TRBV18 and TRBJ1-4; D gene unclear. V was shortened by 6 bases and J by 3 bases, with 17 bases between the two germline ends. The CDR3 length is 16 residues. Germline values: CDR1 KGHSH, CDR2 LQKENI. The CDR3 sequence: CASSRMVVSANEKLFF. The CDR3 nucleotides read TGTGCCAGCTCTCGGATGGTAGTGTCGGCTAATGAAAAACTGTTTTTT.

J is TRBJ1-2 and V is TRBV4-3; D is undetermined. Germline loops: CDR1 LGHNA, CDR2 YSLEER. CDR3 length equals 13 residues. V lost 5 bases, J lost 1 base, and 8 bases lay in between. The CDR3: CASSETYNYGYTF. In DNA, the CDR3 is TGCGCCAGCAGCGAGACCTATAACTATGGCTACACCTTC.

This chain uses TRBV28 with TRBJ1-2; TRBD1 might be the D (6 bases). Germline V CDR1 and CDR2: MDHEN, SYDVKM. Trimming pared 8 bases from V and 4 bases from J, leaving 17 bases between. The CDR3 runs to 14 residues. CDR3 nucleotide sequence: TGTGCCAGCGCACGGCAGGGGACGGCCTATGGCTACACCTTC. It yields the protein CASARQGTAYGYTF.

The rearrangement links TRBV18 to TRBJ1-6, with 7 bases lining up with TRBD1. Germline V gives CDR1 KGHSH, CDR2 LQKENI. The CDR3 is 15 residues long. V trimming: 3 bases; J trimming: 7 bases; junction bases outside the gene matches: 6. In nucleotides, the CDR3 is TGTGCCAGCTCACCCGGGAACAGGGGCAATTCACCCCTCCACTTT. It codes for CASSPGNRGNSPLHF.

This clone has a handful of counts. The chain uses TRBV7-6 and TRBJ2-7; D call uncertain. From germline, CDR1 is SGHVS and CDR2 FNYEAQ. Trimming removed 1 base at V and 0 bases at J, with 10 bases between. This CDR3 comprises 15 residues. CDR3 DNA: TGTGCCAGCAGCTTAGGGCCCCAGGACTCCTACGAGCAGTACTTC. This sequence encodes CASSLGPQDSYEQYF.

A few counts support this clone. The chain recombines TRBV6-5 with TRBJ1-2; a possible D gene is TRBD1 (6 bases). Trimming took 6 bases from V and 3 from J, leaving 11 bases between them. CDR3 length equals 13 residues. Germline CDR1 is MNHEY and CDR2 is SVGAGI. The CDR3 reads CASRPRGDYGYTF. CDR3 DNA: TGTGCCAGCAGACCCAGGGGAGACTATGGCTACACCTTC.

The V and J genes are TRBV6-5 and TRBJ2-2, with TRBD1 matching over 7 bases. This CDR3 spans 14 amino acids. Germline V gene sequence: CDR1 MNHEY, CDR2 SVGAGI. Trimming removed 6 bases from V and 5 bases from J; junction bases left unmatched: 6. This chain's CDR3 is CASRMAGGTGELFF. The DNA of the CDR3 is TGTGCCAGCAGGATGGCAGGGGGTACCGGGGAGCTGTTTTTT.